What follows are 25 T cell receptor beta chains derived from one specimen sequenced in a study of blood T cell repertoires in COVID-19. Sequenced by immunoSEQ multiplex PCR; TCRdb stores in-frame clones only, minus some. The sample lists over 150,000 clones; approximately 80% were seen once. Sequencing was done on a sample of peripheral blood. These receptors were collected from a woman older than 75 with COVID-19, enrolled during active disease.

The J gene is TRBJ1-4, the V gene TRBV6-5; TRBD1 might be the D (6 bases). The CDR3 sequence is 15 residues long. The germline V gene has CDR1 MNHEY and CDR2 SVGAGI. V shed 2 bases and J shed 5 bases, with 12 bases lying between them. CDR3 in amino acids: CASSYTTGLNEKLFF. The CDR3 DNA reads as TGTGCCAGCAGTTACACCACAGGGTTAAATGAAAAACTGTTTTTT.

The chain has TRBV11-2 and TRBJ2-7; 8 bases line up with TRBD1. The trim removed 5 bases at V and 4 bases at J, leaving 4 bases unmatched. Germline CDR1 and CDR2: SGHAT and FQNNGV. CDR3 length equals 13 residues. CDR3 bases: TGTGCCAGCAGCACCAGACAGGGGTACGAGCAGTACTTC. It is translated as CASSTRQGYEQYF.

The chain joins TRBV6-1 to TRBJ2-7, with TRBD1 identical over 8 bases. Germline CDR1 MNHNS, CDR2 SASEGT. CDR3 size: 14 residues. V shed 2 bases, J shed 8 bases, and the junction held 8 bases outside the gene matches. In DNA form, the CDR3 reads TGTGCCAGCAGTGAACAGGGGGCAGGGACGCAGCAGTACTTC. Its translation is CASSEQGAGTQQYF.

The genes are TRBV5-1 and TRBJ2-1; 11 nucleotides match TRBD2. The CDR3 contains 15 residues. Germline CDR1 reads SGHRS; CDR2 reads YFSETQ. Germline trimming cut 6 bases from V and 5 bases from J; bases unmatched to any gene: 7. The CDR3 loop is CASIRGTSGNNEQFF. CDR3 sequence (DNA): TGCGCCAGCATCAGGGGGACTAGCGGAAACAATGAGCAGTTCTTC.

V usage is TRBV7-3 and J usage is TRBJ1-2, with a tentative D call TRBD1 (5 bases). The CDR3 runs 13 residues. V was pared by 2 bases and J by 8 bases, with 12 bases between. The germline V gene has CDR1 SGHTA and CDR2 FQGTGA. CDR3 in DNA: TGTGCCAGCAGCTTAGGAGGAGGGGTCGGCTACACCTTC. Its translation is CASSLGGGVGYTF.

The chain is built from TRBV7-8 and TRBJ1-5; D is unresolved. The CDR3 is 19 residues long. V gave up 4 bases and J gave up 0 bases, with 22 bases separating them. Germline CDR1 reads SGHVS; CDR2 reads FQNEAQ. The CDR3 region is CASSSTRVTVMDSNQPQHF. The CDR3 DNA is TGTGCCAGCAGCTCAACTAGGGTGACCGTAATGGATAGCAATCAGCCCCAGCATTTT. The whole variable domain, remainder taken from reference TRBV7-8 and TRBJ1-5, is GAGVSQSPRYKVAKRGQDVALRCDPISGHVSLFWYQQALGQGPEFLTYFQNEAQLDKSGLPSDRFFAERPEGSVSTLKIQRTQQEDSAVYLCASSSTRVTVMDSNQPQHFGDGTRLSIL.

This clone has only a few counts. The chain couples TRBV4-1 to TRBJ2-7; D is possibly TRBD1 (6 bases). Between the trimmed V and J ends, which lost 0 bases and 3 bases, there was a span of 12 bases. This CDR3 is built from 15 residues. The germline gives CDR1 MGHRA, CDR2 YSYEKL. The CDR3: CASSQEGQWYYEQYF. CDR3 nucleotides: TGCGCCAGCAGCCAAGAAGGACAGTGGTACTACGAGCAGTACTTC.

Concerning this clone itself: One junction end disagrees with the germline gene, perhaps due to a read error. The chain joins TRBV5-1 to TRBJ2-5, with D perhaps TRBD2 (7 bases). Germline V CDR1 and CDR2: SGHRS, YFSETQ. The CDR3 is 12 residues long. CDR3 sequence reads: CPSKGGGETQYF. The CDR3 DNA is TGCCCCAGCAAGGGGGGGGGAGAGACCCAGTACTTC. Drawing the rest from reference TRBV5-1 and TRBJ2-5, the complete variable domain is KAGVTQTPRYLIKTRGQQVTLSCSPISGHRSVSWYQQTPGQGLQFLFEYFSETQRNKGNFPGRFSGRQFSNSRSEMNVSTLELGDSALYLCPSKGGGETQYFGPGTRLLVL.

V gene TRBV5-1 combines with J gene TRBJ1-4; no firm D call. Germline assignment: CDR1 SGHRS and CDR2 YFSETQ. V shed 4 bases and J shed 8 bases, with 15 bases lying between them. This CDR3 is built from 14 residues. The CDR3 DNA follows: TGCGCCAGCAGCCTAATCGGGGTCGAGGAAAAACTGTTTTTT. Its protein is CASSLIGVEEKLFF.

The chain links TRBV5-5 to TRBJ2-7, with TRBD1 matching over 7 bases. CDR3 length: 14 amino acids. Germline CDR1 is SGHKS and CDR2 is YYEKEE (reference sequence). V shed 6 bases, J shed 2 bases, and the junction held 8 bases outside the gene matches. Written as DNA, the CDR3 is TGTGCCAGCACCCGGGACAGCGCAACCTACGAGCAGTACTTC. Protein product: CASTRDSATYEQYF.

The chain has TRBV3-1 (or the pseudogene TRBV3-2) and TRBJ2-4; D is undetermined. Germline V gives CDR1 LGHDT, CDR2 YNNKEL (reference sequence). This CDR3 is 13 amino acids long. The ends were cut back, 4 bases at V and 1 base at J, with 5 bases in the middle. The CDR3 DNA sequence: TGTGCCAGCAGCCGAGGCGCCAAAAACATTCAGTACTTC. This sequence encodes CASSRGAKNIQYF.

As for this clone: Other DNA sequences of this sample code for an identical CDR3. The rearrangement links TRBV5-1 to TRBJ2-1, with D possibly TRBD1 on 6 matching bases. Looked up from germline, CDR1 is SGHRS and CDR2 is YFSETQ. Trimming shortened V by 0 bases and J by 4 bases, and 11 bases separated the two germline ends. The CDR3 is 15 residues long. Here the CDR3 reads CASSLAGQTYNEQFF. CDR3 bases: TGCGCCAGCAGCTTGGCCGGACAGACTTACAATGAGCAGTTCTTC. Full variable domain (rest looked up from reference TRBV5-1 and TRBJ2-1): KAGVTQTPRYLIKTRGQQVTLSCSPISGHRSVSWYQQTPGQGLQFLFEYFSETQRNKGNFPGRFSGRQFSNSRSEMNVSTLELGDSALYLCASSLAGQTYNEQFFGPGTRLTVL.

The chain joins TRBV29-1 to TRBJ2-2; 8 bases map to TRBD1. Germline V CDR1 and CDR2: SQVTM, ANQGSEA. J was trimmed by 3 bases and V by 5 bases; bases with no gene match: 8. This CDR3 has 15 residues. The CDR3 nucleotides are TGCAGCGTTTCCCTCAGGGGACAGGACACCGGGGAGCTGTTTTTT. As protein: CSVSLRGQDTGELFF.

This chain uses TRBV19 with TRBJ1-5; D unclear. The CDR3 contains 14 residues. Germline V gene lookup returns CDR1 LNHDA and CDR2 SQIVND (reference sequence). With 3 bases removed from V and 4 bases from J, the gap between germline ends came to 10 bases. In DNA form, the CDR3 reads TGTGCCAGTAGTATGGCCCGCCTTAATCAGCCCCAGCATTTT. It codes for CASSMARLNQPQHF. Based on the CDR3 plus reference TRBV19 and TRBJ1-5, the full variable domain is DGGITQSPKYLFRKEGQNVTLSCEQNLNHDAMYWYRQDPGQGLRLIYYSQIVNDFQKGDIAEGYSVSREKKESFPLTVTSAQKNPTAFYLCASSMARLNQPQHFGDGTRLSIL.

The CDR3 DNA sequence: TGCGCCAGCAGCGGGGACAGGGTAAGCGGCACTGAAGCTTTCTTT. Its protein is CASSGDRVSGTEAFF. This chain joins TRBV5-1 and TRBJ1-1; 9 positions match TRBD1. The V segment lost 4 bases and the J segment 4 bases; nucleotides outside the gene matches: 8. Germline lookup yields CDR1 SGHRS and CDR2 YFSETQ. The CDR3 contains 15 residues.

CDR3 loop: CASSIGVITGELFF. The CDR3 DNA is TGTGCCAGTAGTATCGGGGTCATCACCGGGGAGCTGTTTTTT. The chain has TRBV19 and TRBJ2-2, with D possibly TRBD2 on 5 matching bases. Germline V CDR1 and CDR2: LNHDA, SQIVND (reference sequence). Trimming stripped 3 bases from V and 4 bases from J, with 9 bases between. CDR3 length equals 14 residues.

The chain recombines TRBV2 with TRBJ2-7; D not resolved. Trimming shortened V by 10 bases and J by 6 bases, and 19 bases separated the two germline ends. The CDR3 has 13 amino acids. Germline V lookup: CDR1 SNHLY, CDR2 FYNNEI. The CDR3, as DNA: TGTGCCACCCAGGTTCTCGCCTTCGGCGAGCAGTACTTC. Its protein is CATQVLAFGEQYF.

The J gene is TRBJ1-4, the V gene TRBV6-5; TRBD1 agrees at 8 bases. V lost 8 bases, J lost 10 bases, and 9 bases stayed unmatched. This CDR3 region has 13 residues. Germline V CDR1 and CDR2: MNHEY, SVGAGI. In DNA, the CDR3 is TGTGCCAGCTCCTTGACTACAGGGGGAAAACTGTTTTTT. Translated: CASSLTTGGKLFF.

V gene TRBV3-1 (or the pseudogene TRBV3-2) combines with J gene TRBJ2-1, with TRBD2 identical over 8 bases. The CDR3 loop spans 14 amino acids. With V trimmed by 3 bases and J by 5 bases, 3 bases remained unmatched. Germline lookup yields CDR1 LGHDT and CDR2 YNNKEL (reference sequence). CDR3 DNA sequence: TGTGCCAGCAGCCAGCGGGGGGCCGACAATGAGCAGTTCTTC. Amino acids: CASSQRGADNEQFF.

This chain joins TRBV5-4 and TRBJ2-1; D is possibly TRBD2 (5 bases). The germline gives CDR1 SGHNT, CDR2 YYREEE (reference sequence). This CDR3 has 16 residues. V lost 4 bases and J lost 0, with 14 bases in between. The CDR3 nucleotides read TGTGCCAGCAGCCCCGGTGCGGGTAGCTCCTACAATGAGCAGTTCTTC. Its protein product is CASSPGAGSSYNEQFF.

This sequence joins TRBV2 and TRBJ1-1; no clear D gene. The CDR3 spans 11 residues. Germline V lookup: CDR1 SNHLY, CDR2 FYNNEI. Trimming shortened V by 5 bases and J by 8 bases, and 9 bases separated the two germline ends. The CDR3 bases are TGTGCCAGCAGTTGGGCCTTGGAAGCTTTCTTT. Amino acid sequence: CASSWALEAFF. The full variable domain, with the rest looked up from reference TRBV2 and TRBJ1-1, is EPEVTQTPSHQVTQMGQEVILRCVPISNHLYFYWYRQILGQKVEFLVSFYNNEISEKSEIFDDQFSVERPDGSNFTLKIRSTKLEDSAMYFCASSWALEAFFGQGTRLTVV.

The V and J genes are TRBV6-5 and TRBJ2-4, with TRBD2 as a possible D gene (5 bases). Germline CDR1 and CDR2: MNHEY and SVGAGI. Trimming pared 6 bases from V and 8 bases from J, leaving 8 bases between. The CDR3 totals 11 residues. CDR3 bases: TGTGCCAGCAGCCTCGGGGACATTCAGTACTTC. Protein sequence: CASSLGDIQYF.

The chain carries TRBV11-1 and TRBJ1-2; D is unclear. The CDR3 runs 14 residues. CDR1 is SGHAT, CDR2 FQDESV, per germline (reference sequence). Trimming took off 5 bases at V and 5 bases at J, with 15 bases between the two ends. CDR3 nucleotide sequence: TGTGCCAGCAGCGTTGGACGGGGTGGTTATGGCTACACCTTC. Protein product: CASSVGRGGYGYTF.

The V call is TRBV3-1 (or the pseudogene TRBV3-2), the J call TRBJ1-6; D ambiguous. The length of the CDR3 is 16 residues. Germline lookup yields CDR1 LGHDT and CDR2 YNNKEL (reference sequence). Trimming removed 1 base at V and 13 bases at J, with 20 bases between. The chain's CDR3 is CASSQGATGVSVPLHF. The CDR3 region has the DNA TGTGCCAGCAGCCAAGGGGCGACCGGCGTCAGTGTCCCCCTCCACTTT.

The chain links TRBV2 to TRBJ2-5, with D possibly TRBD2 on 6 matching bases. Germline CDR1 SNHLY, CDR2 FYNNEI. V lost 4 bases and J lost 5, with 20 bases in between. The CDR3 is made up of 16 amino acids. Here the CDR3 DNA reads TGTGCCAGCAGTGGCCAAACGAGGGGAGGAGGGGAGACCCAGTACTTC. Translating gives CASSGQTRGGGETQYF.